A selection of T cell receptor beta chains follows, all from one sample in a study of blood T cell repertoires in COVID-19. Profiling relied on immunoSEQ multiplex PCR, and the TCRdb table lists in-frame clones only, not all of them. The data hold approximately 240,000 clones, with more than 75% observed a single time. The material sequenced was peripheral blood. Every receptor here comes from a man aged 50 to 60 who had recovered from COVID-19. Each CDR3 is given with its conserved first and last residue. Fields, in order: clone size, D gene, J gene, V gene, CDR3 protein, CDR3 DNA. D genes are given only for firm matches. Only some rows state a clone size, as once, few, many or a class for expanded clones.

size: NA; D: TRBD2; J: TRBJ2-2; V: TRBV6-1; CDR3: CASSDSGDTGELFF; DNA: TGTGCCAGCAGTGACAGCGGGGACACCGGGGAGCTGTTTTTT
size: NA; D: NA; J: TRBJ2-1; V: TRBV19; CDR3: CASSIGDTRNEQFF; DNA: TGTGCCAGTAGTATAGGGGACACGCGGAATGAGCAGTTCTTC
size: NA; D: TRBD1; J: TRBJ1-1; V: TRBV29-1; CDR3: CSVEGRQGANTEAFF; DNA: TGCAGCGTTGAAGGGCGACAGGGTGCGAACACTGAAGCTTTCTTT
size: NA; D: NA; J: TRBJ2-7; V: TRBV19; CDR3: CASSMGGQSFYEQYF; DNA: TGTGCCAGTAGCATGGGGGGACAGTCTTTCTACGAGCAGTACTTC
size: once; D: TRBD2; J: TRBJ2-7; V: TRBV6-5; CDR3: CATIGLAGVSYEQYF; DNA: TGTGCCACAATCGGACTAGCGGGAGTTTCCTACGAGCAGTACTTC
size: NA; D: TRBD1; J: TRBJ2-3; V: TRBV10-3; CDR3: CAISTGAGTDTQYF; DNA: TGTGCCATCAGCACAGGGGCGGGCACAGATACGCAGTATTTT
size: NA; D: NA; J: TRBJ2-4; V: TRBV29-1; CDR3: CSVEDTGAAKNIQYF; DNA: TGCAGCGTTGAAGATACCGGAGCAGCCAAAAACATTCAGTACTTC
size: few; D: TRBD1; J: TRBJ2-7; V: TRBV6-5; CDR3: CASSSPGGFNEQYF; DNA: TGTGCCAGCAGTTCGCCAGGGGGCTTCAACGAGCAGTACTTC
size: once; D: TRBD2; J: TRBJ2-6; V: TRBV11-2; CDR3: CASSSAGRVSGANVLTF; DNA: TGTGCCAGCAGCTCCGCGGGGAGGGTTTCTGGGGCCAACGTCCTGACTTTC
size: NA; D: NA; J: TRBJ2-6; V: TRBV7-2; CDR3: CASSPQGLNSGANVLTF; DNA: TGTGCCAGCAGCCCTCAGGGACTCAACTCTGGGGCCAACGTCCTGACTTTC
size: NA; D: TRBD2; J: TRBJ2-1; V: TRBV5-1; CDR3: CASSLGREGQFF; DNA: TGCGCCAGCAGCTTGGGGCGGGAGGGTCAGTTCTTC
size: NA; D: NA; J: TRBJ2-5; V: TRBV5-6; CDR3: CASSLWARWDLRGTQYF; DNA: TGTGCCAGCAGCCTGTGGGCTCGCTGGGACTTACGAGGGACCCAGTACTTC
size: NA; D: TRBD2; J: TRBJ2-2; V: TRBV24-1; CDR3: CATSRGLAGGLGFTGELFF; DNA: TGTGCCACCAGTAGAGGACTAGCGGGAGGCCTTGGATTTACCGGGGAGCTGTTTTTT
size: NA; D: TRBD2; J: TRBJ2-3; V: TRBV28; CDR3: CASSLLGLAASNTDTQYF; DNA: TGTGCCAGCAGTTTACTCGGACTAGCGGCTTCGAACACAGATACGCAGTATTTT
size: NA; D: NA; J: TRBJ2-2; V: TRBV30; CDR3: CAWERTGELFF; DNA: TGTGCCTGGGAACGGACCGGGGAGCTGTTTTTT
size: NA; D: TRBD2; J: TRBJ2-7; V: TRBV3-1/TRBV3-2; CDR3: CASSQGRTSGNYEQYF; DNA: TGTGCCAGCAGCCAAGGCCGGACTAGCGGGAACTACGAGCAGTACTTC
size: few; D: NA; J: TRBJ2-1; V: TRBV11-2; CDR3: CASNPLGLHEQFF; DNA: TGTGCCAGCAACCCTCTTGGGCTCCATGAGCAGTTCTTC
size: NA; D: TRBD1; J: TRBJ1-5; V: TRBV19; CDR3: CASSTRTGNSRQPQHF; DNA: TGTGCCAGTAGTACCCGGACAGGGAATAGTAGACAGCCCCAGCATTTT
size: NA; D: NA; J: TRBJ1-2; V: TRBV30; CDR3: CAWSVPGYGYTF; DNA: TGTGCCTGGAGTGTCCCAGGGTATGGCTACACCTTC
size: NA; D: NA; J: TRBJ2-1; V: TRBV28; CDR3: CASSLSGYEQFF; DNA: TGTGCCAGCAGTTTGTCGGGGTATGAGCAGTTCTTC
size: few; D: TRBD2; J: TRBJ2-3; V: TRBV28; CDR3: CASTPSLAGRHTQYF; DNA: TGTGCCAGCACCCCCTCGCTAGCGGGAAGGCATACGCAGTATTTT
size: NA; D: NA; J: TRBJ1-5; V: TRBV19; CDR3: CASRPTDSNQPQHF; DNA: TGTGCCAGTAGGCCAACAGATAGCAATCAGCCCCAGCATTTT
size: NA; D: TRBD1; J: TRBJ2-7; V: TRBV9; CDR3: CASSRGTTGQGTTGIYEQYF; DNA: TGTGCCAGCAGCCGTGGCACTACGGGACAGGGTACGACTGGGATCTACGAGCAGTACTTC
size: NA; D: TRBD1; J: TRBJ2-7; V: TRBV19; CDR3: CASSNSGTGGKREQYF; DNA: TGTGCCAGTAGTAACAGTGGGACAGGCGGAAAACGAGAGCAGTACTTC
size: NA; D: NA; J: TRBJ2-1; V: TRBV18; CDR3: CASSLRQGTLGNEQFF; DNA: TGTGCCAGCTCCCTTCGGCAGGGGACATTAGGAAATGAGCAGTTCTTC
size: once; D: TRBD2; J: TRBJ2-3; V: TRBV30; CDR3: CAWSVLRQGGSGSPDTQYF; DNA: TGTGCCTGGAGTGTACTTCGGCAGGGGGGTAGCGGGAGTCCAGATACGCAGTATTTT
size: NA; D: TRBD1; J: TRBJ1-5; V: TRBV19; CDR3: CASISGQGFNQPQHF; DNA: TGTGCCAGTATATCGGGACAGGGCTTCAATCAGCCCCAGCATTTT
size: NA; D: TRBD1; J: TRBJ1-1; V: TRBV28; CDR3: CASRSSSGQPLFTEAFF; DNA: TGTGCCAGCAGGTCTTCCTCGGGACAGCCGTTGTTCACTGAAGCTTTCTTT
size: NA; D: TRBD2; J: TRBJ2-7; V: TRBV4-1; CDR3: CASSQSLAGGYYEQYF; DNA: TGCGCCAGCAGCCAATCCTTAGCGGGAGGTTATTACGAGCAGTACTTC
size: NA; D: NA; J: TRBJ2-7; V: TRBV11-2; CDR3: CASSYYGTYEQYF; DNA: TGTGCCAGCAGCTACTACGGGACCTACGAGCAGTACTTC
size: NA; D: TRBD2; J: TRBJ2-1; V: TRBV3-1/TRBV3-2; CDR3: CASSASSGRVEQFF; DNA: TGTGCCAGCAGTGCCTCTAGCGGGAGGGTTGAGCAGTTCTTC
size: NA; D: TRBD2; J: TRBJ2-7; V: TRBV5-6; CDR3: CASSRTSGTYEQYF; DNA: TGTGCCAGCAGCCGGACTAGCGGGACTTACGAGCAGTACTTC
size: NA; D: TRBD1; J: TRBJ1-2; V: TRBV19; CDR3: CASLGTGGGNYGYTF; DNA: TGTGCCAGCCTTGGGACAGGGGGCGGTAACTATGGCTACACCTTC
size: NA; D: TRBD1; J: TRBJ1-1; V: TRBV5-1; CDR3: CASSLGDRLNTEAFF; DNA: TGCGCCAGCAGCTTGGGGGACAGACTGAACACTGAAGCTTTCTTT
size: NA; D: TRBD1; J: TRBJ2-7; V: TRBV11-2; CDR3: CASSLFRDRSYEQYF; DNA: TGTGCCAGCAGCTTATTCCGGGACAGATCCTACGAGCAGTACTTC
size: NA; D: NA; J: TRBJ1-3; V: TRBV28; CDR3: CASSFWRGSGNTIYF; DNA: TGTGCCAGCAGTTTTTGGAGGGGCTCTGGAAACACCATATATTTT
size: NA; D: TRBD1; J: TRBJ2-5; V: TRBV2; CDR3: CASSGDSTGQETQYF; DNA: TGTGCCAGCAGTGGGGATTCGACAGGGCAAGAGACCCAGTACTTC
size: NA; D: TRBD2; J: TRBJ2-1; V: TRBV14; CDR3: CASSQTSGTSEQFF; DNA: TGTGCCAGCAGCCAGACTAGCGGGACCAGTGAGCAGTTCTTC
size: NA; D: TRBD2; J: TRBJ2-1; V: TRBV5-1; CDR3: CASTGRAGSYNEQFF; DNA: TGCGCCAGCACCGGGAGGGCCGGGTCCTACAATGAGCAGTTCTTC
size: NA; D: NA; J: TRBJ1-1; V: TRBV12-3/TRBV12-4; CDR3: CASRPQGNTEAFF; DNA: TGTGCCAGCAGACCACAGGGGAACACTGAAGCTTTCTTT
size: NA; D: TRBD1; J: TRBJ2-3; V: TRBV19; CDR3: CASRPVRGGSTDTQYF; DNA: TGTGCCAGTAGGCCCGTTAGAGGGGGCAGCACAGATACGCAGTATTTT
size: once; D: TRBD2; J: TRBJ2-1; V: TRBV6-1; CDR3: CASSEASGGVFRNEQFF; DNA: TGTGCCAGCAGTGAAGCCTCTGGGGGGGTATTTAGGAATGAGCAGTTCTTC
size: NA; D: NA; J: TRBJ2-3; V: TRBV25-1; CDR3: CASSGRSQQKADTQYF; DNA: TGTGCCAGCAGTGGCCGGTCACAACAGAAAGCAGATACGCAGTATTTT
size: NA; D: TRBD2; J: TRBJ2-1; V: TRBV27; CDR3: CASSPDGYSLAGPYNEQFF; DNA: TGTGCCAGCAGTCCCGACGGGTATAGTCTAGCGGGACCCTACAATGAGCAGTTCTTC
size: once; D: TRBD1; J: TRBJ2-5; V: TRBV19; CDR3: CASSHRQGYQETQYF; DNA: TGTGCCAGTAGTCACCGACAGGGGTACCAAGAGACCCAGTACTTC
size: few; D: NA; J: TRBJ1-2; V: TRBV28; CDR3: CASSLDGRGLYGYTF; DNA: TGTGCCAGCAGTTTGGATGGCAGGGGACTATATGGCTACACCTTC
size: NA; D: TRBD2; J: TRBJ2-4; V: TRBV7-9; CDR3: CASSLGTGGNIQYF; DNA: TGTGCCAGCAGCTTAGGGACGGGGGGAAACATTCAGTACTTC
size: NA; D: TRBD2; J: TRBJ2-5; V: TRBV5-4; CDR3: CASSWGGLAGSSGTQYF; DNA: TGTGCCAGCAGCTGGGGGGGACTAGCGGGATCCTCGGGGACCCAGTACTTC